The 8 T cell receptor beta chains below all came from one sample that was sequenced in a study of regulatory T cells in long-lasting Graves disease. Documented time point: newly diagnosed GD, antithyroid drugs for less than 3 months. From RNA extracted from PBMCs, the TCR library was made. CDR3 regions were amplified by Arm-PCR using iRepertoire HTBI primers to build TCR beta libraries. TCRdb independently ran MiXCR on the multiplex PCR reads; one entry per CDR3 protein. The table includes over 450,000 distinct CDR3 sequences, about 12% detected once. These records were also assigned to another study, of T cells in Graves' hyperthyroidism and ophthalmopathy.

The sequenced sample was peripheral blood mononuclear cells (PBMCs), obtained at new diagnosis, from a patient treated with antithyroid drugs. Source of these receptors: a woman under 40 with Graves disease.

This clonotype was observed many times. This chain joins TRBV2 and TRBJ2-3, with D possibly matching TRBD2 (5 bases). Germline values: CDR1 SNHLY, CDR2 FYNNEI. This CDR3 is built from 14 residues. The V and J ends lost 6 bases and 7 bases respectively, with 17 bases between them. CDR3 protein: CASSGGLYRNTQYF. The CDR3 region has the DNA TGTGCCAGCAGCGGAGGTCTCTACAGAAATACGCAGTATTTT.

This clonotype was observed many times. V usage is TRBV3-1 and J usage is TRBJ1-6; D might be TRBD1 (6 bases). Germline assignment: CDR1 LGHDT and CDR2 YNNKEL (reference sequence). Trimming stripped 7 bases from V and 6 bases from J, with 10 bases between. This CDR3 contains 13 residues. CDR3 residues: CASNQGSNSPLHF. The CDR3 coding sequence is TGTGCCAGCAACCAGGGGTCTAATTCACCCCTCCACTTT.

This clonotype was seen a handful of times. The chain joins TRBV6-1 to TRBJ2-6; D gene uncertain. The CDR3 length is 13 residues. Germline CDR1 and CDR2: MNHNS and SASEGT. Trimming cost V 7 bases and J 0 bases, with 4 bases left between them. The CDR3 region is CASTRSGANVLTF. CDR3 DNA: TGTGCCAGCACGCGCTCTGGGGCCAACGTCCTGACTTTC.

This clonotype was seen at least ten times. V is TRBV11-2 and J is TRBJ1-1; weak D call: TRBD1 (5 bases). CDR1 and CDR2 from the germline V gene are SGHAT and FQNNGV. V was cut by 1 base and J by 1 base, with 10 bases left in between. The CDR3 spans 15 residues. This CDR3 reads CASSLAKGTNTEAFF. CDR3 nucleotide sequence: TGTGCCAGCAGCTTAGCCAAGGGGACGAACACTGAAGCTTTCTTT.

The chain carries TRBV19 and TRBJ2-1; D is ambiguous. V lost 1 base, J lost 0 bases, and 10 bases lay in between. This CDR3 region has 16 residues. Per germline, CDR1 LNHDA and CDR2 SQIVND (reference sequence). Written as DNA, the CDR3 is TGTGCCAGTAGTATAGTTCGACTGAGCTCCTACAATGAGCAGTTCTTC. It is translated as CASSIVRLSSYNEQFF.

This clonotype was found a few times. The chain links TRBV5-1 to TRBJ1-4, with D uncertain. The CDR3 is 15 amino acids. Trimming pared 4 bases from V and 0 bases from J, leaving 10 bases between. Per the germline V gene, CDR1 is SGHRS and CDR2 is YFSETQ. DNA of the CDR3: TGCGCCAGCAGCGAGAGACATGCAACTAATGAAAAACTGTTTTTT. As protein: CASSERHATNEKLFF.

This clonotype was recorded at least ten times. The chain combines TRBV25-1 with TRBJ2-7; no reliable D call. The germline V gene encodes CDR1 MGHDK and CDR2 SYGVNS. This CDR3 has 14 amino acids. V lost 4 bases to trimming and J lost 0 bases, with 10 bases between them. CDR3 amino acids: CASSGRTSSYEQYF. CDR3 coding DNA: TGTGCCAGCAGTGGAAGGACGAGCTCCTACGAGCAGTACTTC.

This clonotype showed up many times. The chain joins TRBV9 to TRBJ1-2; D possibly corresponds to TRBD1 (6 bases). The V gene lost 4 bases and the J gene lost 7 bases, with 17 bases spanning the gap. Germline CDR1 and CDR2: SGDLS and YYNGEE. The CDR3 has 14 amino acids. Here the CDR3 reads CASSPSDSVTGYTF. In DNA, the CDR3 is TGTGCCAGCAGCCCCTCGGACAGCGTAACTGGCTACACCTTC. Combining the CDR3 with reference TRBV9 and TRBJ1-2 gives the whole variable domain DSGVTQTPKHLITATGQRVTLRCSPRSGDLSVYWYQQSLDQGLQFLIQYYNGEERAKGNILERFSAQQFPDLHSELNLSSLELGDSALYFCASSPSDSVTGYTFGSGTRLTVV.